This T cell receptor (beta chain) was sequenced in a study of T-cell memory formation after mild COVID-19. At the level of the study: The study found TCR clusters largely donor specific. Study-wide points: Contracting clones from day 15 to 85 showed balanced CD4/CD8; later expanders favored CD4+. Largely, contracting CD4+ clones fell within CM and EM, and contracting CD8+ clones within EMRA. The study detected some responding clones in pre-infection memory, suggesting cross-reactive memory joined.

This clonotype was observed a few times. Its antigen remains unidentified. One entry per CDR3 protein results from TCRdb running MiXCR on the 5' RACE reads. This table has more than 70,000 distinct CDR3 sequences, roughly 14% appearing once. The CDR3 runs to 12 residues. The V segment lost 10 bases and the J segment 0 bases; nucleotides outside the gene matches: 3. Germline CDR1 reads LNHNV; CDR2 reads YYDKDF (reference sequence). This TCR derives from an adult woman who had mild COVID-19 (a few samples of this study predate the infection). Cell type and time point are not known. The sample taken for sequencing was PBMCs or a T cell subset sorted from them (not recorded which). The chain employs TRBV15 and TRBJ2-7; 7 nucleotides line up with TRBD1. This CDR3 is CASRDSSYEQYF. The CDR3 nucleotides are TGTGCCAGCCGGGACAGCTCCTACGAGCAGTACTTC.